This T cell receptor (beta chain) was observed in a study of cytomegalovirus exposure and HLA in healthy donors. This PCR relied on a set of 60 Vbeta primers and 13 Jbeta primers. Data came from immunoSEQ multiplex PCR; TCRdb stores just in-frame clones and leaves some out. In the table there are some 80,000 clones, around 60% of which are singletons. This receptor was taken from a male donor in good health and CMV-seropositive. The sample taken for sequencing was PBMCs.

CDR3 in DNA: TGTGCCAGTACTCCGGGACAGGGAAGGTTGTATGGCTACACCTTC. It is translated as CASTPGQGRLYGYTF. V gene TRBV19 combines with J gene TRBJ1-2; 9 bases line up with TRBD1. Unmatched junction bases numbered 11, after V lost 7 bases and J lost 5 bases. Germline V gene sequence: CDR1 LNHDA, CDR2 SQIVND (reference sequence). The CDR3 is 15 residues long. The variable domain in full, with the rest retrieved from reference TRBV19 and TRBJ1-2, is DGGITQSPKYLFRKEGQNVTLSCEQNLNHDAMYWYRQDPGQGLRLIYYSQIVNDFQKGDIAEGYSVSREKKESFPLTVTSAQKNPTAFYLCASTPGQGRLYGYTFGSGTRLTVV.